This T cell receptor beta chain was recorded in a study of T cells in localized non-small cell lung cancer (dated by TCRdb to the early 2020s). With regard to the full study: Comparing tumors with uninvolved tumor-adjacent lungs, the study looked at the T cell repertoires of about 240 patients with early-stage NSCLC. All 240 or so NSCLC patients in the cohort were treatment-naive and had localized lung tumors that were resected. NSCLC patients had a mean age of approximately 66 years, and more than 120 were male and nearly 110 female.

At diagnosis, peripheral blood, uninvolved tumor-adjacent lung and tumor were collected and were preserved as a mix of fresh-frozen and FFPE material. For TCR repertoire profiling, blood samples were analyzed as peripheral blood mononuclear cells. The germline V gene provides CDR1 SGDLS and CDR2 YYNGEE. Compared with germline, V lacks 1 base and J lacks 7 bases; bases without a gene match: 6. Inclusive of the bounding cysteine and phenylalanine, the CDR3 is 15 residues long. Only CDR3 DNA is held: 45 bases, read in frame from base 1. TCR beta CDR3 regions were sequenced from DNA using the immunoSEQ Assay. As for the authors' bioinformatics: To compute T cell density, TCR beta template counts were normalized to usable DNA, which was estimated by amplifying housekeeping genes. The preseqR package was used to estimate richness by extrapolating to 400,000 templates for PBMC samples and to 120,000 templates for tissue samples. Clonality was defined as one minus Pielou's evenness. Differential abundance testing on productive amino-acid clonotypes, with a minimum total count of 5 and an alpha of 0.1, was used to identify tissue-enriched TCRs. The Jaccard Index and the Morisita Overlap Index were used to measure repertoire overlap between compartments. GLIPH clustered TCR beta CDR3s with public tetramer-defined viral CDR3s; viral motifs required at least three viral sequences plus V-gene enrichment. This is the immuneACCESS table as TCRdb keeps it, with only in-frame sequences that have V and J called. A part of the clones is gone; compared with another copy, unresolved V genes explain less than half, and the rest is unexplained. V, J and clone size reflect that table, while D and trimming were determined from the DNA. For this sample there are some 36,000 clones; about nine tenths appear just once. Of the sample, over 5.5% falls within the top ten clones.

As regards this clone: Its antigen remains unidentified. Base qualities are missing; no much larger clone stands one base away.

On the study overall, not on this receptor specifically: Because multi-region tumor sequencing was not done, intratumor heterogeneity could not be ruled out. Of the top 100 tumor clones, a median of 57 were detected in paired uninvolved adjacent lung; over 25 were also among that lung's top 100. The highest T cell clonality was observed in uninvolved tumor-adjacent lung, where clonality exceeded that of tumor, suggesting that antigenic responses were more focused in uninvolved tumor-adjacent lung. Longer overall survival was associated with higher T cell density in blood, whereas shorter survival was associated with higher clonality in adjacent lung. Since the design was exploratory, TCR variables were selected using unadjusted p-values with no false-discovery rate correction.

The sequencing used peripheral blood mononuclear cells, collected before any cancer treatment. The sequence derives from a male donor aged 60 or over with stage II lung adenocarcinoma. The chain uses TRBV9 and TRBJ2-2, with 8 junctional bases fitting TRBD1. The DNA is TGTGCCAGCAGCGTAACGCAGGGGGCTAGCGGGGAGCTGTTTTTT. Its translation is CASSVTQGASGELFF.